The sequence of this T cell receptor (beta chain) was determined in a study of OX40 agonist ivuxolimab in advanced cancers. This clone was seen just once. Deletions cut 0 bases from V and 7 bases from J, with 12 bases between. The CDR3 is 15 amino acids. Per germline, CDR1 LGHNA and CDR2 YSLEER. Some clones are missing from TCRdb's copy, which holds only in-frame ones; the method was immunoSEQ multiplex PCR. The sample shows 55,000 to 70,000 clones, 80% to 90% of them seen only once. This receptor was obtained from an adult with an advanced solid tumor such as melanoma, head and neck, liver or kidney cancer. The rearrangement uses TRBV4-3 and TRBJ2-2; D might be TRBD1 or TRBD2, each matching 5 bases. Sample: CD4+ or CD8+ T cells sorted from blood, taken in a trial of the OX40 agonist ivuxolimab. The CDR3 reads CASSQEGTMDGELFF. CDR3 nucleotides: TGCGCCAGCAGCCAAGAAGGGACGATGGACGGGGAGCTGTTTTTT.